The source of this TCR beta chain is a study of OX40 agonist ivuxolimab in advanced cancers. CDR1 MNHNY and CDR2 SVGAGI come from the germline V gene (reference sequence). The CDR3 contains 13 residues. Between the trimmed V and J ends, which lost 7 bases and 0 bases, there was a span of 4 bases. TCRdb's copy holds only in-frame clones and misses some; the assay was immunoSEQ multiplex PCR. The table shows roughly 93,000 clones, with 84% occurring only once. The chain combines TRBV6-6 with TRBJ2-6; D unclear. The sample consisted of CD4+ or CD8+ T cells sorted from blood, taken in a trial of the OX40 agonist ivuxolimab. The sequence came from an adult with an advanced solid tumor such as melanoma, head and neck, liver or kidney cancer. Here the CDR3 reads CASMISGANVLTF. DNA of the CDR3: TGTGCCAGCATGATCTCTGGGGCCAACGTCCTGACTTTC.